This T cell receptor beta chain was captured by sequencing in a study of T cell responses to AZD1222 COVID-19 vaccine. Assay: immunoSEQ multiplex PCR; the TCRdb copy retains only in-frame clones and omits some. The data show 200,000 to 250,000 clones, about 95% seen once. V was shortened by 0 bases and J by 3 bases, with 11 bases between the two germline ends. The CDR3 sequence is 15 residues long. From germline, CDR1 is MNHEY and CDR2 SVGEGT. The clonotype originates from an adult who received the MenACWY meningococcal vaccine as a control. The chain uses TRBV6-2 or TRBV6-3 and TRBJ2-5; a possible D gene is TRBD2 (5 bases). The source was peripheral blood, collected 28 days after the second dose of the MenACWY control vaccine. CDR3 DNA sequence: TGTGCCAGCAGTTACTCCCCGGACTCAAAAGAGACCCAGTACTTC. Protein sequence: CASSYSPDSKETQYF.